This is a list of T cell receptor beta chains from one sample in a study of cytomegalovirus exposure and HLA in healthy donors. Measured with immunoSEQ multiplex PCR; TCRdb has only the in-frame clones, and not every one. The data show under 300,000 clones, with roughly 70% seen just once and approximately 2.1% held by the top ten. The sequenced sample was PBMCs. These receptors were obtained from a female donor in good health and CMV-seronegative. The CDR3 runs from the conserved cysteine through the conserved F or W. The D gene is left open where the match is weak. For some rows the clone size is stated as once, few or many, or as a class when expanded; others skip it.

CDR3aa: CASSYGITDGQFF
CDR3nt: TGTGCCAGTAGTTACGGGATAACCGACGGGCAGTTCTTC
j_gene: TRBJ2-1
d_gene: -
abundance: once
v_gene: TRBV19

CDR3aa: CASSSPLGAQGEAFF
CDR3nt: TGTGCCAGCAGTTCCCCATTGGGGGCACAGGGGGAAGCTTTCTTT
j_gene: TRBJ1-1
d_gene: TRBD1
abundance: -
v_gene: TRBV11-2

CDR3aa: CASSEETGGSYEQYF
CDR3nt: TGTGCCAGCAGTGAAGAGACAGGGGGCTCCTACGAGCAGTACTTC
j_gene: TRBJ2-7
d_gene: TRBD1
abundance: few
v_gene: TRBV6-1

CDR3aa: CASSPTPRDEQFF
CDR3nt: TGTGCCAGCAGCCCAACCCCTCGAGATGAGCAGTTCTTC
j_gene: TRBJ2-1
d_gene: -
abundance: -
v_gene: TRBV7-3

CDR3aa: CASSPGQGHDINTQYF
CDR3nt: TGTGCCAGCAGCCCGGGACAGGGGCACGATATCAATACGCAGTATTTT
j_gene: TRBJ2-3
d_gene: TRBD1
abundance: few
v_gene: TRBV9

CDR3aa: CASSSGIEYEQFF
CDR3nt: TGTGCCAGCAGTTCGGGAATTGAATATGAGCAGTTCTTC
j_gene: TRBJ2-1
d_gene: -
abundance: -
v_gene: TRBV27

CDR3aa: CASRTMNTEAFF
CDR3nt: TGCGCCAGCAGAACAATGAACACTGAAGCTTTCTTT
j_gene: TRBJ1-1
d_gene: -
abundance: once
v_gene: TRBV5-1

CDR3aa: CASSPSPGLRDRNQYF
CDR3nt: TGTGCCAGCAGTCCGAGCCCGGGACTCCGGGATCGTAATCAGTACTTC
j_gene: TRBJ2-4
d_gene: -
abundance: -
v_gene: TRBV27

CDR3aa: CASSQDRLTSGYTF
CDR3nt: TGTGCCAGCAGCCAAGACAGGTTAACCTCCGGCTACACCTTC
j_gene: TRBJ1-2
d_gene: -
abundance: -
v_gene: TRBV11-2

CDR3aa: CSSSFLTSGSGNEQFF
CDR3nt: TGTTCCAGCAGCTTCCTTACTAGCGGGAGTGGCAATGAGCAGTTCTTC
j_gene: TRBJ2-1
d_gene: TRBD2
abundance: -
v_gene: TRBV7-9

CDR3aa: CASSEPSGSAYNEQFF
CDR3nt: TGTGCCAGCAGTGAACCGAGCGGGTCAGCCTACAATGAGCAGTTCTTC
j_gene: TRBJ2-1
d_gene: -
abundance: once
v_gene: TRBV6-1

CDR3aa: CAISEYRGHTIYF
CDR3nt: TGTGCCATCAGTGAGTACAGGGGCCACACCATATATTTT
j_gene: TRBJ1-3
d_gene: TRBD1
abundance: -
v_gene: TRBV10-3

CDR3aa: CASSFLGRENYEQYF
CDR3nt: TGTGCCAGCAGTTTCCTCGGCAGGGAAAACTACGAGCAGTACTTC
j_gene: TRBJ2-7
d_gene: -
abundance: few
v_gene: TRBV28

CDR3aa: CASSLGPGLAGQGRIWVYF
CDR3nt: TGTGCCAGCAGCTTAGGCCCGGGACTAGCGGGACAGGGAAGGATCTGGGTCTACTTC
j_gene: TRBJ2-7
d_gene: TRBD2
abundance: -
v_gene: TRBV7-2

CDR3aa: CASSSQGTLNTEAFF
CDR3nt: TGCGCCAGCAGTTCACAGGGGACTCTGAACACTGAAGCTTTCTTT
j_gene: TRBJ1-1
d_gene: TRBD1
abundance: -
v_gene: TRBV5-1

CDR3aa: CASKPDRFDYGYTF
CDR3nt: TGCGCCAGCAAACCGGACAGGTTTGACTATGGCTACACCTTC
j_gene: TRBJ1-2
d_gene: TRBD1
abundance: once
v_gene: TRBV5-1

CDR3aa: CASSFSENTEAFF
CDR3nt: TGTGCCAGCAGCTTCTCAGAGAACACTGAAGCTTTCTTT
j_gene: TRBJ1-1
d_gene: -
abundance: -
v_gene: TRBV7-9

CDR3aa: CASSPRAEPSYNEQFF
CDR3nt: TGTGCCAGCTCTCCCCGAGCGGAACCCTCCTACAATGAGCAGTTCTTC
j_gene: TRBJ2-1
d_gene: -
abundance: -
v_gene: TRBV18

CDR3aa: CASSHRTGERGYTF
CDR3nt: TGTGCCAGCAGCCATCGGACAGGGGAACGTGGCTACACCTTC
j_gene: TRBJ1-2
d_gene: TRBD1
abundance: -
v_gene: TRBV14

CDR3aa: CASSLGEEWGTDTQYF
CDR3nt: TGCGCCAGCAGCTTGGGAGAGGAGTGGGGCACAGATACGCAGTATTTT
j_gene: TRBJ2-3
d_gene: -
abundance: -
v_gene: TRBV5-1

CDR3aa: CASSQAVAGGNEQYF
CDR3nt: TGCGCCAGCAGCCAAGCTGTAGCGGGAGGGAACGAGCAGTACTTC
j_gene: TRBJ2-7
d_gene: TRBD2
abundance: -
v_gene: TRBV4-1

CDR3aa: CASSPGLTSGEQYF
CDR3nt: TGTGCCAGCAGCCCGGGACTAACAAGTGGGGAGCAGTACTTC
j_gene: TRBJ2-7
d_gene: TRBD2
abundance: -
v_gene: TRBV5-4

CDR3aa: CASSFTGWSGELFF
CDR3nt: TGCGCCAGCAGCTTTACCGGGTGGTCCGGGGAGCTGTTTTTT
j_gene: TRBJ2-2
d_gene: -
abundance: -
v_gene: TRBV5-1

CDR3aa: CASNPPGQGGNTEAFF
CDR3nt: TGTGCCAGCAACCCACCAGGACAGGGTGGGAACACTGAAGCTTTCTTT
j_gene: TRBJ1-1
d_gene: TRBD1
abundance: few
v_gene: TRBV9

CDR3aa: CASSFLAGANTGELFF
CDR3nt: TGCGCCAGCAGCTTTCTAGCGGGAGCAAACACCGGGGAGCTGTTTTTT
j_gene: TRBJ2-2
d_gene: TRBD2
abundance: -
v_gene: TRBV5-1

CDR3aa: CASSDLETGTSGYEQYF
CDR3nt: TGTGCCAGCAGTGACCTGGAAACCGGGACTAGCGGATACGAGCAGTACTTC
j_gene: TRBJ2-7
d_gene: TRBD2
abundance: few
v_gene: TRBV25-1

CDR3aa: CASSLGLPPTYEQYF
CDR3nt: TGTGCCAGCAGTTTGGGACTACCTCCTACCTACGAGCAGTACTTC
j_gene: TRBJ2-7
d_gene: TRBD2
abundance: -
v_gene: TRBV5-4

CDR3aa: CASSPLREQFF
CDR3nt: TGTGCCAGCAGCCCCCTCCGTGAGCAGTTCTTC
j_gene: TRBJ2-1
d_gene: -
abundance: -
v_gene: TRBV7-9

CDR3aa: CASSQRGAGGATHKGYF
CDR3nt: TGCGCCAGCAGCCAACGGGGAGCGGGAGGGGCGACACACAAGGGGTATTTT
j_gene: TRBJ2-3
d_gene: TRBD2
abundance: -
v_gene: TRBV4-1

CDR3aa: CASSLAGHHTDTQYF
CDR3nt: TGTGCCAGCAGCTTGGCGGGGCACCACACAGATACGCAGTATTTT
j_gene: TRBJ2-3
d_gene: -
abundance: -
v_gene: TRBV11-3

CDR3aa: CASSLQAGSSYEQYF
CDR3nt: TGTGCCAGCAGCTTACAAGCGGGAAGCTCCTACGAGCAGTACTTC
j_gene: TRBJ2-7
d_gene: TRBD2
abundance: once
v_gene: TRBV5-4

CDR3aa: CASSPGRGSPAQHF
CDR3nt: TGTGCCAGCAGTCCGGGGCGGGGCTCCCCAGCCCAGCATTTT
j_gene: TRBJ1-5
d_gene: -
abundance: -
v_gene: TRBV7-2

CDR3aa: CASSLGGSRAYEQYF
CDR3nt: TGTGCCAGCAGCTTAGGGGGATCGAGGGCCTACGAGCAGTACTTC
j_gene: TRBJ2-7
d_gene: -
abundance: once
v_gene: TRBV11-3

CDR3aa: CASSLAVNTGELSF
CDR3nt: TGTGCCAGCAGCTTAGCGGTGAACACCGGGGAGCTGTCTTTT
j_gene: TRBJ2-2
d_gene: -
abundance: -
v_gene: TRBV7-7

CDR3aa: CASSLISGTSGRGETQYF
CDR3nt: TGTGCCAGCAGCTTAATCTCCGGGACTAGCGGGAGGGGAGAGACCCAGTACTTC
j_gene: TRBJ2-5
d_gene: TRBD2
abundance: -
v_gene: TRBV11-2

CDR3aa: CASSLLGTLGNEKLFF
CDR3nt: TGTGCCAGCAGCTTACTAGGGACATTAGGCAATGAAAAACTGTTTTTT
j_gene: TRBJ1-4
d_gene: -
abundance: -
v_gene: TRBV7-2

CDR3aa: CASSLGLSELQYF
CDR3nt: TGTGCCAGCAGCTTAGGCCTAAGCGAACTCCAGTACTTC
j_gene: TRBJ2-5
d_gene: -
abundance: -
v_gene: TRBV13

CDR3aa: CASSPLQKTQYF
CDR3nt: TGTGCCAGCTCACCACTCCAAAAGACCCAGTACTTC
j_gene: TRBJ2-5
d_gene: -
abundance: -
v_gene: TRBV18

CDR3aa: CSSSFGGESSYTF
CDR3nt: TGTTCCAGCAGCTTTGGCGGGGAGAGTAGCTACACCTTC
j_gene: TRBJ1-2
d_gene: -
abundance: few
v_gene: TRBV7-9

CDR3aa: CASSLTGTGELFF
CDR3nt: TGTGCCAGCAGCCTCACGGGGACCGGGGAGCTGTTTTTT
j_gene: TRBJ2-2
d_gene: -
abundance: -
v_gene: TRBV7-9

CDR3aa: CASSFTQGTDTEAFF
CDR3nt: TGCGCCAGCAGCTTCACTCAGGGGACCGACACTGAAGCTTTCTTT
j_gene: TRBJ1-1
d_gene: -
abundance: few
v_gene: TRBV4-1